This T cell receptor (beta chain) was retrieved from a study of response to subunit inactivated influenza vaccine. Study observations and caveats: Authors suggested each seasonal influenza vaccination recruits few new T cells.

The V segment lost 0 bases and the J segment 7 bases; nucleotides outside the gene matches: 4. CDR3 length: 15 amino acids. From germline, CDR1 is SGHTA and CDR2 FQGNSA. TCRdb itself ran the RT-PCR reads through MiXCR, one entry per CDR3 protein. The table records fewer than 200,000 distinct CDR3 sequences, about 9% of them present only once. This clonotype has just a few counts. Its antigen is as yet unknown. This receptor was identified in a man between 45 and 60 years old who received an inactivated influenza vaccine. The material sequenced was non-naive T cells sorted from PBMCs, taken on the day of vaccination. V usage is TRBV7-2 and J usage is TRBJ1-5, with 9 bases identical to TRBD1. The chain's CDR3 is CASSLASTGGQPQHF. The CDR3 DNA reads TGTGCCAGCAGCTTAGCGAGTACAGGGGGCCAGCCCCAGCATTTT.